This T cell receptor beta chain was recovered during a study of T-cell memory formation after mild COVID-19. Whole-study context: Largely, the TCR clusters proved donor specific.

Each CDR3 protein gets one entry after TCRdb re-called the 5' RACE reads with MiXCR. Counted here are 400,000 to 550,000 distinct CDR3 sequences, 25% occurring once; the ten biggest clones make up 9.5% to 15%. The CDR3 sequence is 16 residues long. Losses at the gene ends were 5 bases for V and 2 bases for J; bases not matched to a gene: 5. As to this clonotype: Its matching antigen is unknown.

Study-level findings and limits: Researchers found some responding clones in pre-infection memory, a sign that cross-reactive memory joined. CD4+ clones that contracted lay mainly in CM and EM; CD8+ ones lay in EMRA. Day 15 to 85 contractors were CD4/CD8 balanced; later expanders leaned CD4+.

The material sequenced was PBMCs or a T cell subset sorted from them (not recorded which). The sequence was obtained from an adult woman who had mild COVID-19 (a few samples of this study predate the infection). Cell type and time point are not known. The rearrangement uses TRBV12-3 or TRBV12-4 and TRBJ2-3; 12 bases are a match to TRBD2. CDR3 in DNA: TGTGCCAGCAGTCCAGGACTAGCGGGAAACACAGATACGCAGTATTTT. It yields the protein CASSPGLAGNTDTQYF.